The rows below give T cell receptor beta chains drawn from one sample of a study of OX40 agonist ivuxolimab in advanced cancers. Assay: immunoSEQ multiplex PCR; the TCRdb copy retains only in-frame clones and omits some. The sample lists 30,000 to 45,000 clones; about nine tenths were seen once. Source: CD4+ or CD8+ T cells sorted from blood, taken in a trial of the OX40 agonist ivuxolimab. These receptors were taken from an adult with an advanced solid tumor such as melanoma, head and neck, liver or kidney cancer. Each CDR3 is given with its conserved first and last residue. D genes are given only for firm matches. Rows give clone size only sometimes, using once, few, many, or a class for an expanded clone.

j_call: TRBJ2-2; clone_size: -; v_call: TRBV5-7; d_call: TRBD2; cdr3_nt: TGTGCCAGCAGCAATCCTTGGACTAGCGGGGGGGTCGGGGAGCTGTTTTTT; cdr3_aa: CASSNPWTSGGVGELFF
j_call: TRBJ1-1; clone_size: -; v_call: TRBV18; d_call: -; cdr3_nt: TGTGCCAGCTCACCTACAGGGCTGAACACTGAAGCTTTCTTT; cdr3_aa: CASSPTGLNTEAFF
j_call: TRBJ2-7; clone_size: -; v_call: TRBV7-9; d_call: -; cdr3_nt: TGTGCCAGCAGCTCCAGGCCCTCCTACGAGCAGTACTTC; cdr3_aa: CASSSRPSYEQYF
j_call: TRBJ2-5; clone_size: -; v_call: TRBV6-7; d_call: TRBD2; cdr3_nt: TGTGCCAGGACTAGCGGGGGGGGCCGGGAGACCCAGTACTTC; cdr3_aa: CARTSGGGRETQYF
j_call: TRBJ2-1; clone_size: -; v_call: TRBV9; d_call: -; cdr3_nt: TGTGCCAGCAGCCGATCAGACCGCCGGGTCAATGAGCAGTTCTTC; cdr3_aa: CASSRSDRRVNEQFF
j_call: TRBJ2-5; clone_size: -; v_call: TRBV5-5; d_call: TRBD1; cdr3_nt: TGTGCCAGCAGCCAGCAAGTGGCTACAGGGGCCCAGTACTTC; cdr3_aa: CASSQQVATGAQYF
j_call: TRBJ1-1; clone_size: few; v_call: TRBV5-1; d_call: -; cdr3_nt: TGCGCCAGCAGGCCCACAGCGAACACTGAAGCTTTCTTT; cdr3_aa: CASRPTANTEAFF
j_call: TRBJ2-5; clone_size: -; v_call: TRBV5-5; d_call: TRBD2; cdr3_nt: TGTGCCAGCAGTAGAGTCCCGCCTAGCGGGGGGGTAAGGGAGACCCAGTACTTC; cdr3_aa: CASSRVPPSGGVRETQYF
j_call: TRBJ1-5; clone_size: -; v_call: TRBV6-1; d_call: TRBD1; cdr3_nt: TGTGCCAGCAGTGCCGGGACAGGGGTTAGCGGCAATCAGCCCCAGCATTTT; cdr3_aa: CASSAGTGVSGNQPQHF
j_call: TRBJ2-7; clone_size: -; v_call: TRBV18; d_call: -; cdr3_nt: TGTGCCAGCTCACCACGGACAGACTACGAGCAGTACTTC; cdr3_aa: CASSPRTDYEQYF
j_call: TRBJ2-7; clone_size: few; v_call: TRBV5-1; d_call: TRBD2; cdr3_nt: TGCGCCAGCAGCGGGGGCGCGCTAGCGGGGAGCTACGAGCAGTACTTC; cdr3_aa: CASSGGALAGSYEQYF
j_call: TRBJ1-5; clone_size: once; v_call: TRBV19; d_call: -; cdr3_nt: TGTGCCAGTAACCCTTGGGCACAGCCCCGAGGGGGGCATCAGCCCCAGCATTTT; cdr3_aa: CASNPWAQPRGGHQPQHF
j_call: TRBJ2-2; clone_size: few; v_call: TRBV28; d_call: TRBD2; cdr3_nt: TGTGCCAGCAGTTTATGGTTGAGAGGGAGGGAGACCGGGGAGCTGTTTTTT; cdr3_aa: CASSLWLRGRETGELFF
j_call: TRBJ2-7; clone_size: -; v_call: TRBV5-1; d_call: TRBD2; cdr3_nt: TGCGCCAGCAGCTCCCGGGGGGGCTACTTTTCCTACGAGCAGTACTTC; cdr3_aa: CASSSRGGYFSYEQYF
j_call: TRBJ2-3; clone_size: -; v_call: TRBV13; d_call: TRBD2; cdr3_nt: TGTGCCAGCAGCACAGGGGGGACTAGCGGGAGTACGGCTACAGATACGCAGTATTTT; cdr3_aa: CASSTGGTSGSTATDTQYF
j_call: TRBJ2-1; clone_size: few; v_call: TRBV5-1; d_call: -; cdr3_nt: TGCGCCAGCAGCTTGGCTGGGACTTACAATGAGCAGTTCTTC; cdr3_aa: CASSLAGTYNEQFF
j_call: TRBJ2-5; clone_size: once; v_call: TRBV6-1; d_call: -; cdr3_nt: TGTGCCAGCGATCGGGGCGCAAAGGCCCAGTACTTC; cdr3_aa: CASDRGAKAQYF
j_call: TRBJ2-5; clone_size: -; v_call: TRBV5-4; d_call: -; cdr3_nt: TGTGCCAGCAGCCCGCCGGGACAAGGAAAAGAGACCCAGTACTTC; cdr3_aa: CASSPPGQGKETQYF
j_call: TRBJ1-5; clone_size: -; v_call: TRBV6-1; d_call: -; cdr3_nt: TGTGCCAGCAGGCCCGGGGGTCAGCCCCAGCATTTT; cdr3_aa: CASRPGGQPQHF
j_call: TRBJ2-1; clone_size: -; v_call: TRBV18; d_call: TRBD2; cdr3_nt: TGTGCCAGCTCACGGAGACTAGCGGGAGGTGAGCAGTTCTTC; cdr3_aa: CASSRRLAGGEQFF
j_call: TRBJ1-2; clone_size: -; v_call: TRBV6-5; d_call: -; cdr3_nt: TGTGCCAGCAGTCCTACCGGACGGCGTAACTATGGCTACACCTTC; cdr3_aa: CASSPTGRRNYGYTF
j_call: TRBJ1-2; clone_size: -; v_call: TRBV30; d_call: -; cdr3_nt: TGTGCCTGGAGTTCAGCCTATGGCTACACCTTC; cdr3_aa: CAWSSAYGYTF
j_call: TRBJ2-1; clone_size: -; v_call: TRBV19; d_call: TRBD2; cdr3_nt: TGTGCCAGTAGTCCCGGACTAGCGTTCTACAATGAGCAGTTCTTC; cdr3_aa: CASSPGLAFYNEQFF
j_call: TRBJ2-2; clone_size: -; v_call: TRBV9; d_call: TRBD2; cdr3_nt: TGTGCCAGCAGCCCCCTCGGACTAGCGGTTAACACCGGGGAGCTGTTTTTT; cdr3_aa: CASSPLGLAVNTGELFF
j_call: TRBJ2-1; clone_size: -; v_call: TRBV5-8; d_call: -; cdr3_nt: TGTGCTACCCCCCCGAAACTACTAAACTCCAATGAGCAGTTCTTC; cdr3_aa: CATPPKLLNSNEQFF
j_call: TRBJ1-4; clone_size: -; v_call: TRBV28; d_call: TRBD1; cdr3_nt: TGTGCCAGCAGGGGACAGGGTAATGAAAAACTGTTTTTT; cdr3_aa: CASRGQGNEKLFF
j_call: TRBJ1-2; clone_size: once; v_call: TRBV21-1; d_call: -; cdr3_nt: TGTGCCAGCAGCAAAGGATTAAGGGGACAGAGTACCTATGGCTACACCTTC; cdr3_aa: CASSKGLRGQSTYGYTF
j_call: TRBJ2-1; clone_size: -; v_call: TRBV7-9; d_call: TRBD2; cdr3_nt: TGTGCCAGCAGCCCATCCCGGACTAGCGGGGGGGCTAATGAGCAGTTCTTC; cdr3_aa: CASSPSRTSGGANEQFF
j_call: TRBJ2-7; clone_size: -; v_call: TRBV28; d_call: -; cdr3_nt: TGTGCCAGCAGTTCTGCGGGGCGGGACGACGAGCAGTACTTC; cdr3_aa: CASSSAGRDDEQYF
j_call: TRBJ1-1; clone_size: -; v_call: TRBV5-1; d_call: -; cdr3_nt: TGCGCCAGCAGCTTGGTCTCTGGGAACACTGAAGCTTTCTTT; cdr3_aa: CASSLVSGNTEAFF
j_call: TRBJ1-2; clone_size: once; v_call: TRBV28; d_call: -; cdr3_nt: TGTGCCAGCAGTTATGCGTTTGGGAATGGCTACACCTTC; cdr3_aa: CASSYAFGNGYTF